These 32 T cell receptor beta chains were sequenced from one sample in a study of T cell responses to AZD1222 COVID-19 vaccine (dated by TCRdb to 2020 to 2023). Sample time point, as interpreted from the label and publication: baseline before first vaccination. Library generation was performed with the immunoSEQ multiplex PCR assay. Sourced from immuneACCESS, this table was stored by TCRdb with only in-frame sequences that have V and J called. A share of the clones is absent; for the studies checked, an unresolved V gene accounts for under half, and the remainder has no known explanation. The sample profile shows about 200,000 clones; around 94% of them were found once. The biggest ten clones account for approximately 1.4% of the sample. The specimen comprised peripheral blood, sampled on day 0 of AZD1222 vaccination. These receptors were obtained from an adult in good health.

The chain employs TRBV7-2 and TRBJ1-2; 8 bases agree with TRBD1. The germline gives CDR1 SGHTA, CDR2 FQGNSA. Unmatched junction bases numbered 4, after V lost 3 bases and J lost 1 base. This CDR3 spans 15 amino acids. The CDR3 coding sequence is TGTGCCAGCAGCTTCGGACAGGGTCTTAACTATGGCTACACCTTC. Its protein product is CASSFGQGLNYGYTF.

V and J are TRBV29-1 and TRBJ1-5, with D tentatively TRBD1 (6 bases). This CDR3 has 14 residues. Trimming took off 2 bases at V and 6 bases at J, with 14 bases between the two ends. Germline loops: CDR1 SQVTM, CDR2 ANQGSEA. CDR3 region: CSVELTGKIQPQHF. The DNA of the CDR3 is TGCAGCGTTGAACTGACAGGAAAAATTCAGCCCCAGCATTTT.

The rearrangement links TRBV19 to TRBJ1-6; the D gene is possibly TRBD1 (6 bases). The germline gives CDR1 LNHDA, CDR2 SQIVND (reference sequence). The V end lost 4 bases, the J end lost 10 bases, and 11 bases lay between the germline ends. This CDR3 spans 13 amino acids. The CDR3 nucleotides read TGTGCCAGTAGTACCGGACAGCGATCACCCCTCCACTTT. It yields the protein CASSTGQRSPLHF.

The chain recombines TRBV19 with TRBJ1-6; no clear D gene. This CDR3 region has 16 residues. Per germline, CDR1 LNHDA and CDR2 SQIVND (reference sequence). V lost 3 bases and J lost 7, with 16 bases in between. CDR3 sequence (DNA): TGTGCCAGTAGTATTGGAAGGGCAGCTATCAATTCACCCCTCCACTTT. This encodes CASSIGRAAINSPLHF.

This clone was observed a single time. V gene TRBV30 combines with J gene TRBJ2-2; TRBD1 aligns across 10 bases. This CDR3 contains 12 residues. CDR1 and CDR2 from the germline V gene are GTSNPN and SVGIG (reference sequence). Losses at the gene ends were 8 bases for V and 4 bases for J; bases not matched to a gene: 1. CDR3 nucleotide sequence: TGTGCCGGGACAGGGGCCACCGGGGAGCTGTTTTTT. It is translated as CAGTGATGELFF. The full variable domain, with the rest looked up from reference TRBV30 and TRBJ2-2, is SQTIHQWPATLVQPVGSPLSLECTVEGTSNPNLYWYRQAAGRGLQLLFYSVGIGQISSEVPQNLSASRPQDRQFILSSKKLLLSDSGFYLCAGTGATGELFFGEGSRLTVL.

The chain uses TRBV3-1 (or the pseudogene TRBV3-2) and TRBJ1-2; TRBD1 is a possible D gene (5 bases). The germline gives CDR1 LGHDT, CDR2 YNNKEL (reference sequence). Trimming took 6 bases from V and 4 from J, leaving 12 bases between them. The CDR3 runs 13 residues. CDR3 amino acids: CASRGPDFYGYTF. The DNA of the CDR3 is TGTGCCAGCAGGGGGCCCGACTTCTATGGCTACACCTTC.

The chain combines TRBV28 with TRBJ2-7; D perhaps matches TRBD1 (6 bases). V was pared by 3 bases and J by 9 bases, with 15 bases between. CDR1 MDHEN and CDR2 SYDVKM come from the germline V gene. CDR3 length: 13 residues. The CDR3 sequence is CASSLQQGIGQYF. The CDR3 bases are TGTGCCAGCAGTTTGCAGCAGGGGATAGGGCAGTACTTC.

Concerning this clone: Other DNA sequences in this specimen translate into the identical CDR3. This CDR3 is CASSQVRNTEAFF. In nucleotides, the CDR3 is TGTGCCAGCAGCCAAGTTCGGAACACTGAAGCTTTCTTT. The chain recombines TRBV3-1 (or the pseudogene TRBV3-2) with TRBJ1-1; D ambiguous. V lost 1 base and J lost 1, with 4 bases in between. Germline CDR1 reads LGHDT; CDR2 reads YNNKEL (reference sequence). CDR3 length: 13 residues.

A single count supports this clone. The genes are TRBV9 and TRBJ1-4; D ambiguous. V lost 2 bases and J lost 6, with 20 bases in between. Germline V lookup: CDR1 SGDLS, CDR2 YYNGEE. This CDR3 region has 17 residues. CDR3 protein: CASSVLGRTLHHEKLFF. CDR3 sequence (DNA): TGTGCCAGCAGCGTCTTAGGCCGAACCTTACATCATGAAAAACTGTTTTTT.

The chain is built from TRBV29-1 and TRBJ2-7; weak D call: TRBD1 (5 bases). Germline loops: CDR1 SQVTM, CDR2 ANQGSEA. Trimming took 1 base from V and 3 from J, leaving 13 bases between them. CDR3 size: 14 residues. The CDR3 region has the DNA TGCAGCGTTGAAGTTTCAGGGAAGGGCTACGAGCAGTACTTC. It codes for CSVEVSGKGYEQYF.

V gene TRBV2 combines with J gene TRBJ1-3; D is undetermined. The CDR3 sequence is 14 residues long. Germline V gene sequence: CDR1 SNHLY, CDR2 FYNNEI. V dropped 10 bases and J dropped 0 bases, with 13 bases sitting between them. CDR3 coding DNA: TGTGCCACCCAGGAGACGGGCTCTGGAAACACCATATATTTT. Translation gives CATQETGSGNTIYF.

This clone was recorded once. The V call is TRBV19, the J call TRBJ2-3; D is unclear. Trimming removed 5 bases from V and 3 bases from J, with 6 bases in between. From germline, CDR1 is LNHDA and CDR2 SQIVND (reference sequence). CDR3 length: 12 residues. CDR3 loop: CASSRGTDTQYF. Written as DNA, the CDR3 is TGTGCCAGTAGTCGTGGGACAGATACGCAGTATTTT.

The chain employs TRBV18 and TRBJ1-4; 10 nucleotides align to TRBD1. The CDR3 spans 14 residues. After removal of 5 bases from V and 8 bases from J, the junction contained 5 bases not matched to a gene. Germline V gives CDR1 KGHSH, CDR2 LQKENI. The CDR3 here is CASSGQGGAEKLFF. The DNA for the CDR3 is TGTGCCAGCTCAGGACAGGGGGGCGCCGAAAAACTGTTTTTT.

The V and J genes are TRBV4-1 and TRBJ1-1; 9 nucleotides agree with TRBD1. The CDR3 has 14 residues. Germline lookup yields CDR1 MGHRA and CDR2 YSYEKL. Unmatched junction bases numbered 5, after V lost 5 bases and J lost 4 bases. CDR3 in amino acids: CASSTGGLGTEAFF. The CDR3 coding sequence is TGCGCCAGCAGCACAGGGGGCTTGGGCACTGAAGCTTTCTTT.

The chain carries TRBV27 and TRBJ2-4; tentatively, D is TRBD1 (6 bases). V dropped 3 bases and J dropped 2 bases, with 14 bases sitting between them. Germline V gives CDR1 MNHEY, CDR2 SMNVEV (reference sequence). The CDR3 length is 16 residues. CDR3 region: CASSFRAGVTKNIQYF. The CDR3 DNA follows: TGTGCCAGCAGTTTTCGGGCAGGGGTCACCAAAAACATTCAGTACTTC.

The CDR3 sequence: CSAGINYGYTF. CDR3 in DNA: TGCAGCGCCGGGATCAACTATGGCTACACCTTC. The rearrangement joins TRBV29-1 to TRBJ1-2; unclear D gene. Germline values: CDR1 SQVTM, CDR2 ANQGSEA. The germline V and J ends were trimmed by 7 bases and 2 bases, with 8 bases remaining between them. This CDR3 contains 11 residues.

The rearrangement joins TRBV7-3 to TRBJ2-3; D unclear. V lost 5 bases, J lost 6 bases, and 12 bases lay in between. Germline values: CDR1 SGHTA, CDR2 FQGTGA. This CDR3 has 13 residues. CDR3 coding DNA: TGTGCCAGCAGCGTCACAGTCACGGATACGCAGTATTTT. Translated, it gives CASSVTVTDTQYF.

The rearrangement joins TRBV2 to TRBJ2-6; 7 nucleotides line up with TRBD1. CDR3 length: 15 residues. Germline CDR1 is SNHLY and CDR2 is FYNNEI. The trim removed 6 bases at V and 0 bases at J, leaving 2 bases unmatched. The CDR3 sequence: CASRDRASGANVLTF. As DNA, the CDR3 is TGTGCCAGCAGAGACAGGGCCTCTGGGGCCAACGTCCTGACTTTC.

The J gene is TRBJ1-1, the V gene TRBV6-4; D is ambiguous. Germline CDR1 MRHNA, CDR2 SNTAGT. The germline V and J ends were trimmed by 6 bases and 4 bases, with 6 bases remaining between them. This CDR3 comprises 11 residues. The CDR3 DNA sequence: TGTGCCAGCAGGGAAGGCACTGAAGCTTTCTTT. Protein product: CASREGTEAFF.

This chain connects TRBV30 to TRBJ1-4, with D unresolved. CDR1 GTSNPN and CDR2 SVGIG come from the germline V gene (reference sequence). This CDR3 spans 15 amino acids. The V gene lost 1 base and the J gene lost 2 bases, with 11 bases spanning the gap. The CDR3 DNA reads as TGTGCCTGGAGTGCCGGTTCTCGGACTAATGAAAAACTGTTTTTT. Its protein product is CAWSAGSRTNEKLFF.

The chain uses TRBV6-1 and TRBJ2-7; 8 bases match TRBD2. The CDR3 length is 15 residues. CDR1 MNHNS and CDR2 SASEGT come from the germline V gene. J gave up 2 bases and V 3 bases, and 6 bases lay outside the gene matches. CDR3 DNA: TGTGCCAGCAGTGAGCAACTAGCGGACACCTACGAGCAGTACTTC. It is translated as CASSEQLADTYEQYF.

The chain couples TRBV14 to TRBJ1-6; no firm D call. Germline V gene data show CDR1 as SGHDN and CDR2 as FVKESK. V lost 6 bases to trimming and J lost 7 bases, with 13 bases between them. This CDR3 region has 14 residues. DNA of the CDR3: TGTGCCAGCAGTCTGGTCGCGGGAAATTCACCCCTCCACTTT. Protein sequence: CASSLVAGNSPLHF.

This clone appeared once. The chain joins TRBV7-2 to TRBJ2-7; 10 bases line up with TRBD2. V shed 4 bases, J shed 7 bases, and the junction held 7 bases outside the gene matches. The CDR3 is 14 amino acids. Germline CDR1 and CDR2: SGHTA and FQGNSA. The CDR3 DNA follows: TGTGCCAGCAGCTCACGTAGCGGGGGGAGGGAGCAGTACTTC. Protein sequence: CASSSRSGGREQYF.

This clone was observed once. The gene calls are TRBV24-1 and TRBJ2-5, with D unclear. Germline V gene sequence: CDR1 KGHDR, CDR2 SFDVKD. The CDR3 is 16 residues long. Trimming shortened V by 8 bases and J by 1 base, and 19 bases separated the two germline ends. CDR3 in amino acids: CATKLTDPGFQETQYF. Written as DNA, the CDR3 is TGTGCCACCAAACTAACAGACCCAGGCTTCCAAGAGACCCAGTACTTC.

The chain links TRBV6-2 or TRBV6-3 to TRBJ2-7, with D maybe TRBD2 (7 bases). Germline V gene data show CDR1 as MNHEY and CDR2 as SVGEGT. Trimming cost V 2 bases and J 3 bases, with 20 bases left between them. This CDR3 has 17 amino acids. The CDR3 here is CASSYESGGPFNYEQYF. CDR3 nucleotide sequence: TGTGCCAGCAGTTACGAATCCGGGGGGCCCTTTAACTACGAGCAGTACTTC.

This clone was observed once. The V gene is TRBV6-6, the J gene TRBJ2-2; D uncertain. V lost 0 bases and J 5 bases, leaving 1 base between the germline ends. Germline CDR1 and CDR2: MNHNY and SVGAGI (reference sequence). The CDR3 sequence is 12 residues long. Here the CDR3 DNA reads TGTGCCAGCAGTTACTCGACCGGGGAGCTGTTTTTT. Protein product: CASSYSTGELFF.

This chain joins TRBV7-9 and TRBJ2-2, with 7 bases lining up with TRBD2. The CDR3 loop spans 13 amino acids. Germline V gives CDR1 SEHNR, CDR2 FQNEAQ (reference sequence). V was clipped by 8 bases and J by 5 bases; unmatched bases: 5. The chain's CDR3 is CASRRGETGELFF. The CDR3 DNA reads TGTGCCAGCCGTCGGGGGGAAACCGGGGAGCTGTTTTTT.

The V and J genes are TRBV7-9 and TRBJ1-2, with TRBD1 matching over 8 bases. The CDR3 length is 14 residues. CDR1 SEHNR and CDR2 FQNEAQ come from the germline V gene (reference sequence). Unmatched junction bases numbered 6, after V lost 9 bases and J lost 0 bases. CDR3 nucleotide sequence: TGTGCCAGTATACCGGGACAGGCTAACTATGGCTACACCTTC. Encoded protein: CASIPGQANYGYTF.

This chain links TRBV28 with TRBJ2-7; 8 bases agree with TRBD2. With 8 bases clipped from V and 3 bases from J, the junction kept 6 bases outside the gene matches. Germline V gene data show CDR1 as MDHEN and CDR2 as SYDVKM. The CDR3 sequence is 13 residues long. This CDR3 is CASGVAGIYEQYF. In DNA, the CDR3 is TGTGCCAGCGGAGTAGCGGGGATCTACGAGCAGTACTTC.

V is TRBV28 and J is TRBJ2-3, with 10 bases matching TRBD1. Germline CDR1 MDHEN, CDR2 SYDVKM. The CDR3 runs 15 residues. V shed 5 bases and J 9 bases; nucleotides not matched to a gene: 11. CDR3 protein: CASSLPGQGRATQYF. Here the CDR3 DNA reads TGTGCCAGCAGTCTCCCGGGACAGGGGAGGGCAACGCAGTATTTT.

This chain connects TRBV5-5 to TRBJ1-2; TRBD1 might be the D (5 bases). In germline, CDR1 is SGHKS, CDR2 YYEKEE (reference sequence). The CDR3 is 15 amino acids. Trimming shortened V by 4 bases and J by 2 bases, and 15 bases separated the two germline ends. DNA for the CDR3: TGTGCCAGCAGCAGTCCAGGCAGGGTGAACTATGGCTACACCTTC. As protein: CASSSPGRVNYGYTF.

The chain is built from TRBV5-1 and TRBJ2-5; D is possibly TRBD1 (5 bases). V was cut by 4 bases and J by 2 bases, with 15 bases left in between. CDR3 length: 15 residues. CDR1 is SGHRS and CDR2 is YFSETQ in the germline V gene. CDR3 amino acids: CASSVQGYPQETQYF. DNA of the CDR3: TGCGCCAGCAGCGTGCAGGGCTACCCACAAGAGACCCAGTACTTC.